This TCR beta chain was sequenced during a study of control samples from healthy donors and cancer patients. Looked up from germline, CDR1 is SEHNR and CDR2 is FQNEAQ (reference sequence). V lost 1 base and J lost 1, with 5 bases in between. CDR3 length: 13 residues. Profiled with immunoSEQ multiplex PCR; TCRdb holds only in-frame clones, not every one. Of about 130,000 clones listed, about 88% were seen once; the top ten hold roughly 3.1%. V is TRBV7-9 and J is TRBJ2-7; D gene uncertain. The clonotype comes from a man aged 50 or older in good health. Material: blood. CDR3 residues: CASSLGASYEQYF. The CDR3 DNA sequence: TGTGCCAGCAGCTTAGGGGCGTCCTACGAGCAGTACTTC.